This T cell receptor beta chain was observed in a study of shared clonotypes between healthy human individuals. Trimming took 0 bases from V and 0 from J, leaving 11 bases between them. Germline V gene lookup returns CDR1 LNHNV and CDR2 YYDKDF (reference sequence). The length of the CDR3 is 16 residues. Deep-level assay runs were performed. Per the original data handling: In the immunoSEQ data, sequences were junction-only and lacked quality scores, so filtering differed. Libraries were prepared by immunoSEQ multiplex PCR; TCRdb keeps only in-frame clonotypes and omits some of them. D and trimming were read from the DNA, whereas the V and J calls and clone size are those reported in that table. The sample holds about 300,000 clones, approximately 79% seen once. Study conclusions and caveats: Some naive CD4 clonotypes, around 5%, turned up in common across several donors. Clonotypes shared by all four donors outscored non-shared clonotypes in generation probability.

In the case of this clone: Its specificity is not known.

The sequenced material came from memory CD4+ T cells sorted from blood. Subset described: CD45RA-negative fraction. This clonotype was sampled from a man aged 25-45 years in good health. This chain connects TRBV15 to TRBJ1-1, with a possible D match to TRBD1 (5 bases). The CDR3 here is CATSRDTLGVNTEAFF. In DNA form, the CDR3 reads TGTGCCACCAGCAGAGATACCTTGGGGGTGAACACTGAAGCTTTCTTT.